This TCR beta chain was sequenced in a study of T-cell memory formation after mild COVID-19. General study results and limits: A second wave expanding day 15 to 37 was CD4+-biased; contracting clones were balanced.

Notes on this clonotype: Its antigen is unidentified.

TCRdb recomputed calls from the 5' RACE reads with MiXCR, one row per CDR3 protein. The repertoire holds 140,000 or so distinct CDR3 sequences, with 13% to 15% as singletons. The CDR3 is 14 amino acids. Germline loops: CDR1 LNHDA, CDR2 SQIVND (reference sequence). After removal of 5 bases from V and 3 bases from J, the junction contained 3 bases not matched to a gene. Sequencing was done on a sample of PBMCs or a T cell subset sorted from them (not recorded which). This TCR derives from an adult woman who had mild COVID-19 (a few samples of this study predate the infection). Cell type and time point are not known. This chain joins TRBV19 and TRBJ2-1, with 8 positions matching TRBD1. The CDR3 protein is CASSWTGIYNEQFF. CDR3 nucleotide sequence: TGTGCCAGTAGTTGGACAGGGATCTACAATGAGCAGTTCTTC.